This T cell receptor (beta chain) is from a study of OX40 agonist ivuxolimab in advanced cancers. Study-level background: Three patients showed partial responses: one hepatocellular carcinoma and two cutaneous melanoma cases. Study-wide points: Relative to CD4+, CD8+ T cells held more expanded clones on average.

This table comes from immunoSEQ multiplex PCR, and its TCRdb copy is limited to in-frame clones, with some not included. The table shows tens of thousands of clones, with about 91% occurring only once. As for this clone: What it binds is unknown.

Trimming removed 5 bases from V and 2 bases from J, with 14 bases in between. Germline CDR1 reads SGHVS; CDR2 reads FNYEAQ. The CDR3 has 15 amino acids. Sequencing was performed on CD4+ or CD8+ T cells sorted from blood, taken in a trial of the OX40 agonist ivuxolimab. The chain uses TRBV7-6 and TRBJ2-3; D gene ambiguous. The sequence was obtained from an adult with an advanced solid tumor such as melanoma, head and neck, liver or kidney cancer. The CDR3 loop is CASSPLGSFTDTQYF. The CDR3 DNA reads TGTGCCAGCAGCCCGTTAGGGTCATTCACAGATACGCAGTATTTT.